This T cell receptor beta chain was found in a study of T cell clonotyping in hematopoietic cell transplantation. Only in-frame clones appear in the TCRdb table, and some are missing; sequencing was by immunoSEQ multiplex PCR. The sample lists some 28,000 clones; approximately 77% were seen once. Broader study findings: Higher Inverse Simpson Index values in graft donor and pretransplant recipient predicted broader posttransplant TCR diversity. Recipient TCR diversity dropped after transplant; expanded clonotypes rose from day 30 to 180.

Trimming pared 0 bases from V and 1 base from J, leaving 4 bases between. Germline V gene sequence: CDR1 MNHNS, CDR2 SASEGT. The CDR3 has 14 amino acids. In regard to this clone: Antigen: not known.

The sample's time point: recipient sample about 28 days before transplant, after cytoreduction. Blood collection times were about day -28 and days 30, 100, 180 posttransplant. Sequencing was performed on peripheral blood mononuclear cells, taken before stem cell transplant. This rearrangement joins TRBV6-1 to TRBJ1-5; D gene ambiguous. The TCR originated in a man aged 35-49 years with acute myeloid leukemia. Some clones in this sample may be carry-over from other donors' samples. The CDR3 sequence is CASSEARSNQPQHF. DNA for the CDR3: TGTGCCAGCAGTGAAGCGCGGAGCAATCAGCCCCAGCATTTT.